Each of the 5 T cell receptor beta chains below was sequenced from the same sample in a study of CD8 T cells in Susac syndrome. Random-hexamer reverse transcription was applied to about 0.5 to 1 ug RNA. TCRdb recomputed calls from the immunoSEQ multiplex PCR reads with MiXCR, one row per CDR3 protein. The sample includes approximately 190,000 distinct CDR3 sequences, 85% to 95% of them seen just once. Sequenced input: CD4+ T cells from PBMCs. These receptors originate from a human donor in good health.

This sequence joins TRBV10-3 and TRBJ2-5; no definite D call. Trimming took 3 bases from V and 0 from J, leaving 5 bases between them. The CDR3 loop spans 13 amino acids. Per the germline V gene, CDR1 is ENHRY and CDR2 is SYGVKD. The DNA of the CDR3 is TGTGCCATCAGTGACTCCTACCAAGAGACCCAGTACTTC. Translating gives CAISDSYQETQYF.

The chain is built from TRBV6-6 and TRBJ1-4; no firm D call. The ends were cut back, 2 bases at V and 10 bases at J, with 11 bases in the middle. The length of the CDR3 is 13 residues. Germline V lookup: CDR1 MNHNY, CDR2 SVGAGI (reference sequence). The CDR3 DNA reads as TGTGCCAGCAGTTACGGTCGTGAAGGAAAACTGTTTTTT. Translating gives CASSYGREGKLFF.

The chain employs TRBV7-9 and TRBJ1-1; TRBD1 matches at 9 bases. This CDR3 spans 14 amino acids. The ends lost 7 bases at V and 5 bases at J; junction bases unmatched: 8. The germline V gene has CDR1 SEHNR and CDR2 FQNEAQ (reference sequence). The CDR3 DNA sequence: TGTGCCAGCATTACCTTGGGGACAGGGACTGAAGCTTTCTTT. It yields the protein CASITLGTGTEAFF.

V and J are TRBV20-1 and TRBJ2-7, with a possible D match to TRBD1 (6 bases). The V gene lost 6 bases and the J gene lost 2 bases, with 14 bases spanning the gap. The CDR3 has 13 amino acids. Germline V CDR1 and CDR2: DFQATT, SNEGSKA (reference sequence). In DNA form, the CDR3 reads TGCAGTGCATTTTCCAGGGGTCCCTACGAGCAGTACTTC. It yields the protein CSAFSRGPYEQYF.

The chain is built from TRBV7-2 and TRBJ2-4; D is perhaps TRBD1 (6 bases). Looked up from germline, CDR1 is SGHTA and CDR2 is FQGNSA. V was shortened by 4 bases and J by 7 bases, with 8 bases between the two germline ends. This CDR3 spans 12 amino acids. Here the CDR3 reads CASSYQGNIQYF. DNA for the CDR3: TGTGCCAGCAGCTATCAGGGGAACATTCAGTACTTC.